This entry lists 2 T cell receptor beta chains sequenced from one sample in a study of regulatory T cells in long-lasting Graves disease. The authors built TCR beta libraries using iRepertoire HTBI primers and Arm-PCR of CDR3 regions. MiXCR was run by TCRdb on the multiplex PCR reads, yielding one entry per CDR3 protein. The sample includes around 450,000 distinct CDR3 sequences, 15% seen only once; the top ten take about 8.2%. Time point described: newly diagnosed GD, antithyroid drugs for less than 3 months. From RNA extracted from PBMCs, the TCR library was made. These data were likewise used in another study, on T cells in Graves' hyperthyroidism and ophthalmopathy.

The source material was peripheral blood mononuclear cells (PBMCs), sampled at new diagnosis, from a patient treated with antithyroid drugs. These receptors were obtained from a woman aged 40 to 49 with Graves disease.

V gene TRBV10-3 combines with J gene TRBJ2-1; D call uncertain. CDR1 ENHRY and CDR2 SYGVKD come from the germline V gene. Trimming stripped 3 bases from V and 6 bases from J, with 6 bases between. CDR3 length: 12 residues. The CDR3 sequence is CAISEGTNEQFF. The CDR3 DNA reads TGTGCCATCAGTGAAGGTACCAATGAGCAGTTCTTC.

This clonotype has at least ten counts. The rearrangement uses TRBV7-2 and TRBJ1-1; D ambiguous. V lost 0 bases to trimming and J lost 7 bases, with 6 bases between them. Germline V gene data show CDR1 as SGHTA and CDR2 as FQGNSA. The CDR3 sequence is 12 residues long. The CDR3 here is CASSLATYEAFF. CDR3 bases: TGTGCCAGCAGCTTAGCGACTTATGAAGCTTTCTTT.